The 12 T cell receptor beta chains in this list originate from one sample, sequenced in a study of cytomegalovirus exposure and HLA in healthy donors. Use of 60 Vbeta and 13 Jbeta primers characterized the PCR. Profiled with immunoSEQ multiplex PCR; TCRdb holds only in-frame clones, not every one. Of over 40,000 clones in the sample, roughly 90% were seen once. Sequenced sample: PBMCs. Receptor source: a woman in her thirties or forties in good health and CMV-seropositive.

This chain connects TRBV28 to TRBJ1-5, with D hard to call. Looked up from germline, CDR1 is MDHEN and CDR2 is SYDVKM. The length of the CDR3 is 15 residues. The germline V and J ends were trimmed by 7 bases and 0 bases, with 13 bases remaining between them. The CDR3 region is CASTNSGSSNQPQHF. The CDR3 DNA follows: TGTGCCAGCACAAATAGTGGTTCTAGCAATCAGCCCCAGCATTTT.

The chain recombines TRBV30 with TRBJ1-3; TRBD1 aligns across 7 bases. The CDR3 covers 15 residues. Germline values: CDR1 GTSNPN, CDR2 SVGIG (reference sequence). With V trimmed by 3 bases and J by 0 bases, 5 bases remained unmatched. The CDR3 sequence is CAWRLQGNSGNTIYF. CDR3 coding DNA: TGTGCCTGGAGGCTACAGGGGAACTCTGGAAACACCATATATTTT.

V and J are TRBV6-5 and TRBJ1-6, with TRBD1 identical over 7 bases. There are 13 residues in the CDR3. Germline-derived CDR1 and CDR2 are MNHEY and SVGAGI. The trim removed 6 bases at V and 13 bases at J, leaving 9 bases unmatched. The CDR3 bases are TGTGCCAGCAGCCCCCCCCCGGGACAGCCCCTCCACTTT. This translates into CASSPPPGQPLHF.

The chain couples TRBV18 to TRBJ2-3; D call uncertain. Trimming shortened V by 4 bases and J by 2 bases, and 7 bases separated the two germline ends. The CDR3 sequence is 13 residues long. The V gene's germline CDR1 is KGHSH and CDR2 LQKENI. The CDR3 coding sequence is TGTGCCAGCTCACTGCCAGACACAGATACGCAGTATTTT. Translated, it gives CASSLPDTDTQYF.

The chain has TRBV19 and TRBJ2-2; D not resolved. In germline, CDR1 is LNHDA, CDR2 SQIVND (reference sequence). Trimming left V 5 bases short and J 4 bases short, with 11 bases between. This CDR3 is built from 14 residues. DNA of the CDR3: TGTGCCAGTAGTGGGCTAACGTTCACCGGGGAGCTGTTTTTT. It encodes CASSGLTFTGELFF.

This chain connects TRBV27 to TRBJ1-1, with D possibly being TRBD1 (5 bases). The CDR3 consists of 13 residues. Looked up from germline, CDR1 is MNHEY and CDR2 is SMNVEV (reference sequence). V dropped 5 bases and J dropped 1 base, with 8 bases sitting between them. The DNA of the CDR3 is TGTGCCAGCAGTGGGGGGTCGAACACTGAAGCTTTCTTT. It encodes CASSGGSNTEAFF.

Only a few counts were recorded for this clone. The chain carries TRBV10-3 and TRBJ2-5, with D possibly TRBD2 on 7 matching bases. Trimming took 3 bases from V and 5 from J, leaving 16 bases between them. The CDR3 runs to 15 residues. Per germline, CDR1 ENHRY and CDR2 SYGVKD. The CDR3 reads CAISDEGGGMETQYF. CDR3 bases: TGTGCCATCAGTGATGAAGGGGGGGGGATGGAGACCCAGTACTTC.

This clone has only one observation. The chain recombines TRBV20-1 with TRBJ2-3; 7 bases agree with TRBD2. Germline assignment: CDR1 DFQATT and CDR2 SNEGSKA (reference sequence). V shed 6 bases and J 6 bases; nucleotides not matched to a gene: 3. The CDR3 has 11 residues. The DNA of the CDR3 is TGCAGTGCCATGACTAGCGATACGCAGTATTTT. Translated: CSAMTSDTQYF.

The gene calls are TRBV6-5 and TRBJ1-4; D is uncertain. The CDR3 consists of 14 residues. V lost 6 bases, J lost 5 bases, and 13 bases lay in between. Per germline, CDR1 MNHEY and CDR2 SVGAGI. The CDR3 sequence is CASSPLGGNEKLFF. Here the CDR3 DNA reads TGTGCCAGCAGCCCTCTCGGAGGGAATGAAAAACTGTTTTTT.

The V gene is TRBV15, the J gene TRBJ1-2; a possible D gene is TRBD1 (5 bases). The V gene lost 2 bases and the J gene lost 0 bases, with 13 bases spanning the gap. CDR3 size: 16 residues. Germline V gene data show CDR1 as LNHNV and CDR2 as YYDKDF (reference sequence). In nucleotides, the CDR3 is TGTGCCACCAGCAGACAGGGCTTTAGGACTAACTATGGCTACACCTTC. Translated: CATSRQGFRTNYGYTF.

This clone was detected once. The gene calls are TRBV28 and TRBJ2-7, with D possibly matching TRBD1 (6 bases). The CDR3 length is 15 residues. The germline V and J ends were trimmed by 3 bases and 1 base, with 13 bases remaining between them. Germline V lookup: CDR1 MDHEN, CDR2 SYDVKM. The CDR3: CASSLGAQGSYEQYF. CDR3 bases: TGTGCCAGCAGTTTGGGGGCTCAGGGTTCCTACGAGCAGTACTTC.

V is TRBV28 and J is TRBJ2-2, with TRBD2 as a possible D gene (6 bases). This CDR3 has 15 residues. Deletions cut 6 bases from V and 4 bases from J, with 15 bases between. CDR1 MDHEN and CDR2 SYDVKM come from the germline V gene. The CDR3 protein is CASSYQLATTGELFF. In DNA, the CDR3 is TGTGCCAGCAGCTACCAACTAGCCACCACCGGGGAGCTGTTTTTT.